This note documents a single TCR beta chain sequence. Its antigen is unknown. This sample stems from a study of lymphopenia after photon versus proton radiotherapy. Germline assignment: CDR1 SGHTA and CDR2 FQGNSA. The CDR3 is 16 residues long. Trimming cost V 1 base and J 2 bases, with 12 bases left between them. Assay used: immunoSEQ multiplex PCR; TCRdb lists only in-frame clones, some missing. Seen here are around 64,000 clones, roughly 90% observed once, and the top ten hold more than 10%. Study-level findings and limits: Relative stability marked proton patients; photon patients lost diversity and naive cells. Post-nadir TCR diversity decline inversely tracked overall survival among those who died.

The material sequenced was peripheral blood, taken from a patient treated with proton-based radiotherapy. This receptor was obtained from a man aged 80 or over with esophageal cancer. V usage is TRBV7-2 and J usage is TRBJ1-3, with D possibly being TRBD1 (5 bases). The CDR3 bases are TGTGCCAGCAGCTTAGGGCCGGGGGGAGCTGGAAACACCATATATTTT. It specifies CASSLGPGGAGNTIYF.